The clone carrying this T cell receptor beta chain was counted ten times or more. What it binds is not known. TCRdb analysed the RT-PCR reads with MiXCR anew, one entry per CDR3 protein. Of about 570,000 distinct CDR3 sequences listed, 10% to 15% are singletons. The data originate from a study of response to subunit inactivated influenza vaccine. Study observations and caveats: It was suggested by the authors that few new T cells are recruited by each seasonal influenza vaccination.

Germline V lookup: CDR1 SGHVS, CDR2 FQNEAQ. V lost 6 bases to trimming and J lost 1 base, with 10 bases between them. The CDR3 totals 14 residues. The material was PBMCs from blood, obtained on the day of vaccination. The origin of this receptor is a man in his fifties who received an inactivated influenza vaccine. The chain joins TRBV7-8 to TRBJ1-5, with D uncertain. CDR3 in amino acids: CASSKSPSNQPQHF. CDR3 coding DNA: TGTGCCAGCAGTAAATCGCCGAGCAATCAGCCCCAGCATTTT.